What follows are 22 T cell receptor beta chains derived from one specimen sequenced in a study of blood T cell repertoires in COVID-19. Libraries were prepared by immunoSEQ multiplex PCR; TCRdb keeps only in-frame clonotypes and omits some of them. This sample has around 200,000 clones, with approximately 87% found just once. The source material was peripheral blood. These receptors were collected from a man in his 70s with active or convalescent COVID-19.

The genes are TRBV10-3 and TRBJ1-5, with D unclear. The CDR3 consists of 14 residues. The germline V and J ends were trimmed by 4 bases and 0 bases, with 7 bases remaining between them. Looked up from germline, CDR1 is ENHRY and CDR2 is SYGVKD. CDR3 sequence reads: CAISVWHSNQPQHF. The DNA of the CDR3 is TGTGCCATCAGTGTTTGGCATAGCAATCAGCCCCAGCATTTT.

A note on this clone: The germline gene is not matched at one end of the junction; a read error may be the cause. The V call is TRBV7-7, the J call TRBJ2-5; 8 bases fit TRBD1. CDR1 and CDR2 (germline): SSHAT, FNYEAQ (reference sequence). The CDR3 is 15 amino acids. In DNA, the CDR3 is TGTGCTAGCAGCTATGGGACAGGACTTCAAGAGACCCAGTACTTC. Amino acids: CASSYGTGLQETQYF.

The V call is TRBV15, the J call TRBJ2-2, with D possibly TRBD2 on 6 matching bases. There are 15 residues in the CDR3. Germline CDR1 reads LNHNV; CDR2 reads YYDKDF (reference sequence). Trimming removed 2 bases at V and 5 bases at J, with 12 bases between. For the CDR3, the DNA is TGTGCCACCAGCAGATACGGGAGTGTAACCGGGGAGCTGTTTTTT. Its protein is CATSRYGSVTGELFF.

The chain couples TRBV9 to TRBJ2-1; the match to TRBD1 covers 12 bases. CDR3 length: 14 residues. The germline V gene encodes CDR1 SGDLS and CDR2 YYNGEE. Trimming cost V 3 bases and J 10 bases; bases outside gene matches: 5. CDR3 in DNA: TGTGCCAGCAGCGGGGACAGGGGGCGGGGAGAGCAGTTCTTC. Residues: CASSGDRGRGEQFF.

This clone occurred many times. For the CDR3, the DNA is TGTGCCAGCAGTGACACCCAGGGGGCGCGGAATTCACCCCTCCACTTT. This sequence encodes CASSDTQGARNSPLHF. The chain couples TRBV28 to TRBJ1-6; 8 bases line up with TRBD1. V dropped 5 bases and J dropped 7; count of bases not matched to a gene: 10. CDR1 MDHEN and CDR2 SYDVKM come from the germline V gene. The CDR3 extends over 16 amino acids.

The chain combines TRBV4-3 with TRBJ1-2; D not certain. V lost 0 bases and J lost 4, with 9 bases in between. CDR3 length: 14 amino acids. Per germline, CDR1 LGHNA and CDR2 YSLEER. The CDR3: CASSQEGSGYGYTF. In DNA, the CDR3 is TGCGCCAGCAGCCAAGAGGGCAGCGGCTATGGCTACACCTTC.

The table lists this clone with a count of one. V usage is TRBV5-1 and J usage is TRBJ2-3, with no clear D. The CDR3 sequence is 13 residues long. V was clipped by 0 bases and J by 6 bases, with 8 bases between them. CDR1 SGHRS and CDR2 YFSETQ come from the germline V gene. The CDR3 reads CASSLDRFDTQYF. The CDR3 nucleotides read TGCGCCAGCAGCTTGGACAGATTTGATACGCAGTATTTT.

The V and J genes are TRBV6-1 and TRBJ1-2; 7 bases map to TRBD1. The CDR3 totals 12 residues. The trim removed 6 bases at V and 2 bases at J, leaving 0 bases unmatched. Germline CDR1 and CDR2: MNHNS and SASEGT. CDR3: CASRTGNYGYTF. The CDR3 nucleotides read TGTGCCAGCAGGACAGGGAACTATGGCTACACCTTC.

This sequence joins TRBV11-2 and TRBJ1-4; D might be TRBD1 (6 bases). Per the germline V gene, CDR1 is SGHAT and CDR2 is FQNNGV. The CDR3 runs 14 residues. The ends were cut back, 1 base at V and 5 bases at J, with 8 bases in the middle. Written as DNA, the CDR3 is TGTGCCAGCAGCTTAGGACAGGTCAATGAAAAACTGTTTTTT. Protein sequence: CASSLGQVNEKLFF.

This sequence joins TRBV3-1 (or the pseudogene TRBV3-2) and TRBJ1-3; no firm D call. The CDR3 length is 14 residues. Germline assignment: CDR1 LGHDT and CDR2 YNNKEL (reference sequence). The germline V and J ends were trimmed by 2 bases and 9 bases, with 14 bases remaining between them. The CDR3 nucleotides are TGTGCCAGCAGCCAACCCGGGTCCCGGGGCACCATATATTTT. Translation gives CASSQPGSRGTIYF.

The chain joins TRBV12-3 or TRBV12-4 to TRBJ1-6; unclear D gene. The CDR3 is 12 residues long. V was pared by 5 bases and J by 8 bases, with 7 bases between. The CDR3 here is CASSLQDSPLHF. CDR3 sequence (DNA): TGTGCCAGCAGTCTTCAGGATTCACCCCTCCACTTT.

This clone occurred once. CDR3 coding DNA: TGTGCCAGCAGCGCCCCCGGGACTAGCGGGGGGGGTGGTTACGAGCAGTACTTC. It codes for CASSAPGTSGGGGYEQYF. The V call is TRBV7-2, the J call TRBJ2-7, with 16 bases that match TRBD2. The length of the CDR3 is 18 residues. The V segment lost 5 bases and the J segment 4 bases; nucleotides outside the gene matches: 11. Germline V gene sequence: CDR1 SGHTA, CDR2 FQGNSA.

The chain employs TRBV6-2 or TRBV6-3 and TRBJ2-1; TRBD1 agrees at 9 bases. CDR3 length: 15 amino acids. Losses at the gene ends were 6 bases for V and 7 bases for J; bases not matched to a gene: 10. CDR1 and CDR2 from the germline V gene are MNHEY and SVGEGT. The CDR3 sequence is CASSPDRGNRNEQFF. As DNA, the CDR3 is TGTGCCAGCAGCCCCGACAGGGGGAATCGGAATGAGCAGTTCTTC.

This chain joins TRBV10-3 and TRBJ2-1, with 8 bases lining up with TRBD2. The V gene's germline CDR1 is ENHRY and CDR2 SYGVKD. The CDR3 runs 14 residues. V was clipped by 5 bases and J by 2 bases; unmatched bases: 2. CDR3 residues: CAISTSGPYNEQFF. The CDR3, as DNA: TGTGCCATCAGTACTAGCGGCCCCTACAATGAGCAGTTCTTC.

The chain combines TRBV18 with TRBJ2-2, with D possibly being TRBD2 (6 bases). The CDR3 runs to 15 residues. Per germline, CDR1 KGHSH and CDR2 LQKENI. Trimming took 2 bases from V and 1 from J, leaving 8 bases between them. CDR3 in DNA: TGTGCCAGCTCACCATCGGGAGAGAACACCGGGGAGCTGTTTTTT. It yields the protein CASSPSGENTGELFF.

This chain's CDR3 is CASSKTHGYTF. The CDR3, as DNA: TGTGCCAGTAGTAAGACACATGGCTACACCTTC. J is TRBJ1-2 and V is TRBV19; D remains unclear. The CDR3 loop spans 11 amino acids. The germline gives CDR1 LNHDA, CDR2 SQIVND (reference sequence). V gave up 4 bases and J gave up 6 bases, with 6 bases separating them. Variable domain in full (rest from reference TRBV19 and TRBJ1-2): DGGITQSPKYLFRKEGQNVTLSCEQNLNHDAMYWYRQDPGQGLRLIYYSQIVNDFQKGDIAEGYSVSREKKESFPLTVTSAQKNPTAFYLCASSKTHGYTFGSGTRLTVV.

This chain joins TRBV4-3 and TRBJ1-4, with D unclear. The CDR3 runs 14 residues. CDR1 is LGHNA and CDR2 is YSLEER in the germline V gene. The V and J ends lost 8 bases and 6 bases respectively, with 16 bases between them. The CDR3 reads CASRRGDSHEKLFF. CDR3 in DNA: TGCGCCAGCCGAAGAGGAGACTCCCATGAAAAACTGTTTTTT.

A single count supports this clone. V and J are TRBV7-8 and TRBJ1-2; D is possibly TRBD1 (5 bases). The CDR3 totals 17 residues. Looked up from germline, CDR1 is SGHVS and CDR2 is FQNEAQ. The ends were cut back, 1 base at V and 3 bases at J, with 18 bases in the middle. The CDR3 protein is CASSLGNRPSKDYGYTF. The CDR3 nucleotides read TGTGCCAGCAGCTTAGGGAACAGGCCCTCGAAGGACTATGGCTACACCTTC.

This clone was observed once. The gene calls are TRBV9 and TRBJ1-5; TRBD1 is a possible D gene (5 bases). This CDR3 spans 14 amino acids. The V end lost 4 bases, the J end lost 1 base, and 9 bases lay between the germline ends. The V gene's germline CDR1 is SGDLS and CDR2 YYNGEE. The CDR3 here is CASSYGHSNQPQHF. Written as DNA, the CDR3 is TGTGCCAGCAGCTACGGACACAGCAATCAGCCCCAGCATTTT.

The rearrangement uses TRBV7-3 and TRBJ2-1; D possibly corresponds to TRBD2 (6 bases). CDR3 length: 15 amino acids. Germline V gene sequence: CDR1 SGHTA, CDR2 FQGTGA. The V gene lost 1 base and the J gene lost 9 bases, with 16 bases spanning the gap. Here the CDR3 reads CASSLIGGSEGEQFF. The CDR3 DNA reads TGTGCCAGCAGCTTAATTGGGGGGAGTGAAGGTGAGCAGTTCTTC.

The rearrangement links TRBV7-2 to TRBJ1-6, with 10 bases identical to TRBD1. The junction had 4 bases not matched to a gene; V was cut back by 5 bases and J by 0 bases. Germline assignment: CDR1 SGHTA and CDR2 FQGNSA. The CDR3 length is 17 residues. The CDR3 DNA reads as TGTGCCAGCAGCCCTCGGACAGGGGGCTCCTATAATTCACCCCTCCACTTT. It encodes CASSPRTGGSYNSPLHF.

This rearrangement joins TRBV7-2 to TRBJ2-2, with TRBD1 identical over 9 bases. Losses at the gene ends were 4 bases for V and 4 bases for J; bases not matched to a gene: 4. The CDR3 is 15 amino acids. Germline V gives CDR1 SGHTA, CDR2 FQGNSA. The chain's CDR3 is CASSWDRVGTGELFF. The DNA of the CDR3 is TGTGCCAGCAGCTGGGACAGGGTCGGCACCGGGGAGCTGTTTTTT.